These 22 T cell receptor beta chains were sequenced from one sample in a study of beta chain features in type 1 diabetes. Investigators reverse transcribed all isolated RNA, so they sequenced expressed TCRB transcripts. Clones were read by immunoSEQ multiplex PCR, and TCRdb kept only the in-frame ones, dropping some. The sample includes under 800,000 clones, about a sixth of them seen just once. Sequencing used naive CD4+ T cells from blood. These receptors came from a young man in good health.

J is TRBJ1-1 and V is TRBV5-5, with 8 bases matching TRBD1. The V gene end was trimmed by 0 bases and the J gene end by 4 bases; junction bases not matched to a gene: 8. This CDR3 is built from 16 residues. Per germline, CDR1 SGHKS and CDR2 YYEKEE (reference sequence). The CDR3 here is CASSLGAGGGGTEAFF. CDR3 nucleotides: TGTGCCAGCAGCTTGGGGGCAGGGGGCGGAGGCACTGAAGCTTTCTTT.

The CDR3 DNA follows: TGTGCCAGCAGCCAACAGGGTTTTGACCCCTCTGGAAACACCATATATTTT. Translation gives CASSQQGFDPSGNTIYF. The chain has TRBV9 and TRBJ1-3; D is perhaps TRBD1 (6 bases). This CDR3 contains 17 residues. Trimming cost V 4 bases and J 0 bases, with 17 bases left between them. Germline CDR1 reads SGDLS; CDR2 reads YYNGEE.

CDR3 loop: CASSQTGNSYNEQFF. The CDR3 nucleotides are TGTGCCAGCAGTCAGACAGGCAACTCCTACAATGAGCAGTTCTTC. The chain has TRBV7-3 and TRBJ2-1, with D perhaps TRBD1 (6 bases). Germline CDR1 reads SGHTA; CDR2 reads FQGTGA. The CDR3 is made up of 15 amino acids. Trimming cost V 6 bases and J 0 bases, with 12 bases left between them.

The chain is built from TRBV11-1 and TRBJ1-1; D is ambiguous. V shed 8 bases and J shed 0 bases, with 10 bases lying between them. Germline values: CDR1 SGHAT, CDR2 FQDESV (reference sequence). This CDR3 is 13 amino acids long. DNA for the CDR3: TGTGCCAGCGGAATACAGATGAACACTGAAGCTTTCTTT. Translating gives CASGIQMNTEAFF.

The chain couples TRBV15 to TRBJ1-5; D might be TRBD1 (5 bases). This CDR3 has 12 amino acids. Germline assignment: CDR1 LNHNV and CDR2 YYDKDF (reference sequence). The V end lost 11 bases, the J end lost 2 bases, and 10 bases lay between the germline ends. CDR3 region: CAAGPGNQPQHF. The CDR3 bases are TGTGCCGCAGGGCCCGGCAATCAGCCCCAGCATTTT.

V gene TRBV2 combines with J gene TRBJ1-1; no reliable D call. V was trimmed by 7 bases and J by 1 base, leaving 13 bases between them. CDR1 is SNHLY, CDR2 FYNNEI, per germline. The CDR3 extends over 14 amino acids. CDR3 sequence (DNA): TGTGCCAGCAACCCAAGAGGGTGGAACACTGAAGCTTTCTTT. Protein product: CASNPRGWNTEAFF.

The rearrangement joins TRBV28 to TRBJ2-3, with a weak D call TRBD2 (6 bases). CDR3 length: 13 residues. Germline lookup yields CDR1 MDHEN and CDR2 SYDVKM. V lost 5 bases and J 7 bases, leaving 13 bases between the germline ends. The CDR3 loop reads CASSLMGDYTQYF. Written as DNA, the CDR3 is TGTGCCAGCAGTCTTATGGGGGACTATACGCAGTATTTT.

This clone was seen a handful of times. This chain joins TRBV4-2 and TRBJ1-5; 8 positions match TRBD1. The CDR3 covers 14 residues. V lost 3 bases to trimming and J lost 5 bases; unmatched junction nucleotides: 3. Germline lookup yields CDR1 LGHNA and CDR2 YNFKEQ. CDR3 in amino acids: CASSQLQGDQPQHF. The CDR3 region has the DNA TGTGCCAGCAGCCAGCTACAGGGGGATCAGCCCCAGCATTTT.

This clone was seen a few times. The chain is built from TRBV7-2 and TRBJ1-1, with D unresolved. Trimming took 6 bases from V and 0 from J, leaving 8 bases between them. The CDR3 runs 13 residues. Germline CDR1 SGHTA, CDR2 FQGNSA. CDR3 loop: CASREFVNTEAFF. The DNA for the CDR3 is TGTGCCAGCAGGGAGTTTGTGAACACTGAAGCTTTCTTT.

V is TRBV11-2 and J is TRBJ2-1, with D tentatively TRBD1 (5 bases). Germline CDR1 and CDR2: SGHAT and FQNNGV. V dropped 5 bases and J dropped 8 bases, with 25 bases sitting between them. This CDR3 contains 17 residues. The CDR3 DNA sequence: TGTGCCAGCAGCCAGATCGGACAAAGGGCAAATTCCCATGAGCAGTTCTTC. It is translated as CASSQIGQRANSHEQFF.

The table lists this clone with a few counts. The chain recombines TRBV7-3 with TRBJ1-1; D gene unclear. Germline CDR1 SGHTA, CDR2 FQGTGA. This CDR3 region has 13 residues. Trimming removed 5 bases at V and 1 base at J, with 8 bases between. In nucleotides, the CDR3 is TGTGCCAGCAGCCCGAACCGGAACACTGAAGCTTTCTTT. Its protein is CASSPNRNTEAFF.

The rearrangement uses TRBV25-1 and TRBJ1-1; 7 bases match TRBD1. Unmatched junction bases numbered 8, after V lost 2 bases and J lost 2 bases. This CDR3 region has 16 residues. CDR1 is MGHDK, CDR2 SYGVNS, per germline. Here the CDR3 DNA reads TGTGCCAGCAGTGAAGACAGGGCCCCCCTCAACACTGAAGCTTTCTTT. It encodes CASSEDRAPLNTEAFF.

The sample holds a few counts of this clone. This chain links TRBV4-2 with TRBJ1-3, with a possible D match to TRBD1 (5 bases). Germline CDR1 LGHNA, CDR2 YNFKEQ. CDR3 length: 17 residues. The V end was cut by 3 bases, the J end by 0 bases, with 15 bases between. CDR3 protein: CASSQMFRGHSGNTIYF. CDR3 nucleotides: TGTGCCAGCAGCCAGATGTTTAGGGGCCACTCTGGAAACACCATATATTTT.

V is TRBV9 and J is TRBJ2-1, with 8 bases lining up with TRBD1. The CDR3 has 14 amino acids. Per germline, CDR1 SGDLS and CDR2 YYNGEE. V shed 3 bases and J 3 bases; nucleotides not matched to a gene: 2. As DNA, the CDR3 is TGTGCCAGCAGCGAACAGGGGGGCTACAATGAGCAGTTCTTC. As protein: CASSEQGGYNEQFF.

The chain combines TRBV7-9 with TRBJ1-4; tentative D call: TRBD1 (5 bases). The V end was cut by 1 base, the J end by 4 bases, with 13 bases between. This CDR3 has 16 residues. CDR1 and CDR2 from the germline V gene are SEHNR and FQNEAQ (reference sequence). The CDR3 protein is CASSLVPQEINEKLFF. CDR3 DNA: TGTGCCAGCAGCTTAGTCCCACAGGAGATTAATGAAAAACTGTTTTTT.

This sequence joins TRBV29-1 and TRBJ2-5, with 8 nucleotides matching TRBD1. V was pared by 6 bases and J by 4 bases, with 7 bases of the junction left unmatched. This CDR3 has 13 residues. Germline assignment: CDR1 SQVTM and CDR2 ANQGSEA. The CDR3 DNA reads as TGCAGCGTCAGACAGGGGCGGCGAGAGACCCAGTACTTC. Its protein is CSVRQGRRETQYF.

This clone was observed a few times. The rearrangement joins TRBV7-6 to TRBJ2-1; no clear D gene. The length of the CDR3 is 14 residues. Trimming stripped 1 base from V and 7 bases from J, with 11 bases between. Germline V lookup: CDR1 SGHVS, CDR2 FNYEAQ. CDR3 bases: TGTGCCAGCAGCTTAGTGCTACACGCAAATGAGCAGTTCTTC. As protein: CASSLVLHANEQFF.

This clone was seen only a few times. V usage is TRBV7-2 and J usage is TRBJ2-3; possibly TRBD2 for D (5 bases). CDR1 and CDR2 from the germline V gene are SGHTA and FQGNSA. V was clipped by 5 bases and J by 2 bases, with 8 bases between them. This CDR3 has 13 residues. The CDR3 DNA follows: TGTGCCAGCAGCCACGGACTCACAGATACGCAGTATTTT. This sequence encodes CASSHGLTDTQYF. Full variable domain (missing parts from reference TRBV7-2 and TRBJ2-3): GAGVSQSPSNKVTEKGKDVELRCDPISGHTALYWYRQSLGQGLEFLIYFQGNSAPDKSGLPSDRFSAERTGGSVSTLTIQRTQQEDSAVYLCASSHGLTDTQYFGPGTRLTVL.

This clone was seen a few times. The chain uses TRBV25-1 and TRBJ1-1; D perhaps matches TRBD1 (5 bases). Trimming took off 8 bases at V and 5 bases at J, with 9 bases between the two ends. The CDR3 runs 11 residues. Germline CDR1 is MGHDK and CDR2 is SYGVNS. The CDR3 DNA follows: TGTGCCAGCCGGGACCGAACTGAAGCTTTCTTT. As protein: CASRDRTEAFF.

This clone has just a few counts. This chain uses TRBV25-1 with TRBJ2-5; TRBD2 matches at 12 bases. Germline CDR1 and CDR2: MGHDK and SYGVNS. The CDR3 is made up of 15 amino acids. V shed 3 bases and J 7 bases; nucleotides not matched to a gene: 6. CDR3 sequence (DNA): TGTGCCAGCAGTGAGCCGACTAGCGGGAGAGGGACCCAGTACTTC. This sequence encodes CASSEPTSGRGTQYF.

The gene calls are TRBV5-1 and TRBJ2-1, with 12 bases that match TRBD2. From germline, CDR1 is SGHRS and CDR2 YFSETQ. With V trimmed by 0 bases and J by 10 bases, 17 bases remained unmatched. The CDR3 has 19 amino acids. The DNA for the CDR3 is TGCGCCAGCAGCTTGGCCCAACTAGCGGGAGGCGCCCCGAGGAGGGAGCAGTTCTTC. The encoded protein is CASSLAQLAGGAPRREQFF.

In this sample, this clone turned up a few times. J is TRBJ1-3 and V is TRBV4-3; 8 nucleotides line up with TRBD1. The trim removed 2 bases at V and 4 bases at J, leaving 13 bases unmatched. Germline V lookup: CDR1 LGHNA, CDR2 YSLEER. The CDR3 consists of 18 residues. CDR3 in DNA: TGCGCCAGCAGCCAAAGACTACCCGGACAGGGAGCGGGAAACACCATATATTTT. Encoded protein: CASSQRLPGQGAGNTIYF.